This T cell receptor (beta chain) was recovered during a study of regulatory T cells in long-lasting Graves disease. General study points: Persistent patients shared more public clonotypes (under 3,000) than newly diagnosed patients (about 1,000). Persistent cases of Graves' showed reduced TCR diversity relative to newly diagnosed patients.

Time point noted: newly diagnosed GD, antithyroid drugs for less than 3 months. With RNA extracted from PBMCs as input, the TCR library was made. Recruitment took place at an endocrinology department in Xi'an, China. This clonotype was observed many times. The target antigen is unknown. CDR1 and CDR2 (germline): LGHDT, YNNKEL (reference sequence). Trimming cost V 4 bases and J 0 bases, with 10 bases left between them. This CDR3 comprises 15 residues. iRepertoire HTBI primers and Arm-PCR of CDR3 regions built TCR beta libraries. A single record per CDR3 protein comes from TCRdb applying MiXCR to the multiplex PCR reads. Of hundreds of thousands of distinct CDR3 sequences in the sample, about 16% were seen once. These sequences were also reported in another study, on T cells in Graves' hyperthyroidism and ophthalmopathy. As reported in that work: With the HTBI primer set, the TCR CDR3 went through a first round of RT-PCR.

The rearrangement links TRBV3-1 to TRBJ1-5, with unresolved D. This clonotype originated in a woman aged 25 to 45 with Graves disease. This sample comprised peripheral blood mononuclear cells (PBMCs), obtained at new diagnosis, from a patient treated with antithyroid drugs. CDR3 residues: CASSRGVSSNQPQHF. The CDR3 DNA sequence: TGTGCCAGCAGCCGAGGCGTGAGTAGCAATCAGCCCCAGCATTTT.